This T cell receptor (beta chain) was retrieved from a study of shared clonotypes between healthy human individuals (dated by TCRdb to the early 2020s). Regarding the study in general: A few men and a couple of women, aged 18 to 49 years, made up the cohort. Per donor, three plates each were used for CD4 naive and CD4 memory, two for CD8 naive, and one for CD8 memory. Libraries were prepared and TCR repertoires were sequenced by different laboratories using diverse techniques, in order to increase sequencing depth and limit assay-specific biases. To estimate repertoire size and how much clonotypes are shared between individuals, the study performed deep sequencing of blood TCR repertoires from about five healthy adults. Per donor, leukapheresis produced somewhere between about 0.8 and 9 billion PBMCs. General findings and caveats noted by the study authors: Only blood was sampled, and tissue TCR repertoires likely differ from those in blood. Incomplete sequencing was indicated by rarefaction of sorted-subset datasets, despite the large sequencing depth. The genetic and exposure-history diversity represented was limited by the small number of donors. Clonotypes shared by all four sorted-subset donors showed higher generation probabilities than non-shared clonotypes. When several donors were compared, the shared fraction of clonotypes was about 5.2% for naive CD4, more than 3% for naive CD8, roughly 2.5% for memory CD4, and under 0.5% for memory CD8. Pairwise subsampling indicated that sequencing depth was expected to affect the degree of clonotype sharing among donors. Naive subsets generally had larger estimated clonotype richness than memory subsets did.

For the CD8 naive samples, CD45RO-negative cells were positively selected for CCR7, yielding a CD45RA+CCR7+ population from which TemRA cells were excluded. Healthy HIV-negative adults with no recently reported acute infections or vaccinations were included as donors. Only Caucasian adults living in Nashville, Tennessee, USA were represented among the donors. After blood collection by leukapheresis, PBMCs were isolated using Ficoll-Histopaque density gradient centrifugation and then cryopreserved in the vapor phase of liquid nitrogen. Analytical flow cytometry was used to check the purity and quantity of every magnetically sorted T cell population. Genomic DNA was isolated from every sorted fraction and measured by UV absorbance on a Nanodrop 2000c. Comments on this clone: There is no known antigen for this receptor. Per-base qualities were not stored, and no clone one base away is much larger.

V and J are trimmed by 3 bases and 3 bases, and the gene matches miss 7 bases of the junction. From the germline V gene, CDR1 is SGHDN and CDR2 is FVKESK. From the cysteine up to the phenylalanine, the CDR3 has a length of 15 residues. The sequence is cut down to CDR3 DNA, 45 bases in frame from base 1. TCR CDR3 regions were amplified from genomic DNA by multiplex PCR using the deep immunoSEQ assay. Extracted genomic DNA from each cell subset was distributed evenly across all wells of several immunoSEQ 96-well plates, and each plate was treated as a replicate. For sorted subsets, each replicate PCR was loaded with 150 to 250 ng genomic DNA, equivalent to 25,000 to 30,000 T cell genomes. Purified libraries were measured with a Qubit 3.0 fluorometer, size-checked on a Bioanalyzer 2100, and measured again with the KAPA Library Quantification kit. Each immunoSEQ 96-well plate was sequenced on its own single-read 150-cycle Illumina NextSeq 550 flow cell. The original pipeline was this. Because the immunoSEQ output held only junctional sequences and lacked quality scores, the filtering could not match the filtering applied to full-length reads. Sequences were annotated with PyIR, a Python wrapper for IgBLAST v1.9, using IMGT germline references to assign V/J genes and CDR3. Reads were removed for weak V/J assignments (E-value above 1e-6), missing CDR3, stop codons, out-of-frame junctions, or ambiguous translated residues. V3J clonotypes were defined by identical inferred V gene, J gene, and CDR3 amino acid sequence. Percentage overlap between repertoires was calculated by dividing the number of shared unique clonotypes by the size of the smaller repertoire. Repertoire richness was assessed with RTK rarefaction, the Chao1 estimator, and Recon v2.1 estimates of unobserved clonotypes. Generation probabilities for all TCRbeta clonotypes obtained by the gDNA method from a handful of donors were computed using OLGA. TCRdb carries this immuneACCESS record with in-frame sequences only. Its versions omit some clonotypes, under half of them owing to an unresolved V gene in the studies checked, with the rest unexplained. That table gives V, J and clone size, and the DNA gave D and trimming. This sample lists about 680,000 clones; 92% were detected once. The top ten constitute about a quarter of the sample.

The TCR originated in a man aged 25 to 45 in good health. The V gene is TRBV14 and the J gene is TRBJ2-7; the junction holds 8 bases that match TRBD2. Material for sequencing was naive CD8+ T cells sorted from blood. The cell subset or site label, read with the paper, signifies: CD45RA+CCR7+. The CDR3 reads CASSHQRELGYEQYF. The DNA is as follows: TGTGCCAGCAGCCACCAGCGGGAGCTAGGCTACGAGCAGTACTTC.